Described below is a single TCR beta chain sequence and its context. Its antigen is undetermined. The data were obtained in a study of T cells expressing NK-cell markers. Overall study: HCMV seropositivity marked most of the eight sequenced donors; one was seronegative. Study outcomes and limitations: There were a few donors in whom these clonotypes also led the CD3+CD56-NKG2C+ fraction. Dominant NKG2C+ clonotypes in 6 or 7 donors made up about 1.0-7.0% of CD8+ T cells.

5'RACE template switching with UMIs generated TCR beta cDNA. Reanalyzing the 5' RACE reads, TCRdb keeps one entry per CDR3 protein, without DNA. The listing records roughly 170,000 distinct CDR3 sequences. The CDR3 length is 14 residues. Looked up from germline, CDR1 is MNHEY and CDR2 is SMNVEV (reference sequence). The sample was blood T cells: a sorted CD56 or NKG2C T cell subset, CD4+ or CD8+ T cells, or bulk PBMC T cells (not recorded which). This chain uses TRBV27 with TRBJ1-1; TCRdb's assignment of TRBD1 cannot be checked, as there is no DNA. This clonotype was sampled from a woman between 18 and 70 years old in good health. CDR3 amino acids: CASSQGGAYTEAFF.